This T cell receptor (beta chain) came from a study of blood T cell repertoires in COVID-19. Study-wide context: Donors in the United States, Italy and Spain gave samples during acute or convalescent COVID-19. PBMCs, B-cell-depleted T cells, or T cells were the source of the cDNA or gDNA that made up the material.

Germline-derived CDR1 and CDR2 are SGHDT and YYEEEE. The junction had 5 bases not matched to a gene; V was cut back by 0 bases and J by 5 bases. The CDR3 has 15 residues. The table came from immunoSEQ multiplex PCR; TCRdb's copy has only in-frame clones and leaves some out. Here the sample spans tens of thousands of clones, just under 90% being singletons. Seattle participants joined during active infection and were tracked over time. The genes are TRBV5-6 and TRBJ2-5; TRBD2 aligns across 9 bases. The specimen was peripheral blood. The receptor's source is a man between 35 and 55 years old with COVID-19, enrolled during active disease. The CDR3 sequence: CASSLVASGTETQYF. DNA of the CDR3: TGTGCCAGCAGCTTGGTGGCTAGCGGGACGGAGACCCAGTACTTC.